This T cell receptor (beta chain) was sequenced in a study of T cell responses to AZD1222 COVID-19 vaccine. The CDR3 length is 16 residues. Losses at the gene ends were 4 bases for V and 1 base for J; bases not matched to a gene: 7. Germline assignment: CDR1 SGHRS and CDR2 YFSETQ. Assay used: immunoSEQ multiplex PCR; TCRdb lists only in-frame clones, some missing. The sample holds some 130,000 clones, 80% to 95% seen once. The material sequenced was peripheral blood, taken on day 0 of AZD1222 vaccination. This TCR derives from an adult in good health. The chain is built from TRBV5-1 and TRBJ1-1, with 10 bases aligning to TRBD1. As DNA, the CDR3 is TGCGCCAGCAGCCCCCGGGACAGGGGACAGAACACTGAAGCTTTCTTT. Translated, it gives CASSPRDRGQNTEAFF.